This record covers a single TCR beta chain. The data were taken from a study of CD8 T cells in Susac syndrome. TEMRA cells were FACS-enriched, while CD8+ and CD4+ T cells were negatively isolated. V lost 0 bases and J lost 7, with 13 bases in between. This CDR3 is built from 15 residues. CDR1 SGDLS and CDR2 YYNGEE come from the germline V gene. Roughly 0.5 to 1 ug RNA was reverse transcribed with random hexamers. From the immunoSEQ multiplex PCR reads, TCRdb called clonotypes with MiXCR, one entry per CDR3 protein. Of about 160,000 distinct CDR3 sequences in the sample, 93% were seen once. This chain joins TRBV9 and TRBJ1-4, with D possibly being TRBD1 (5 bases). The clonotype originates from a human donor in good health. Specimen: CD4+ T cells from PBMCs. Written as DNA, the CDR3 is TGTGCCAGCAGCGTAGGCGGGGGAGAGGGTGAAAAACTGTTTTTT. Protein: CASSVGGGEGEKLFF.